This T cell receptor (beta chain) was sequenced in a study of T cell responses to AZD1222 COVID-19 vaccine. Regarding the study as a whole: The number of AZD1222 recipients seropositive at baseline was only five or six.

The V and J ends lost 4 bases and 0 bases respectively, with 15 bases between them. The CDR3 totals 16 residues. Germline CDR1 reads SGHTA; CDR2 reads FQGNSA. A remark on this clone: The antigen remains unidentified.

The table came from immunoSEQ multiplex PCR; TCRdb's copy has only in-frame clones and leaves some out. Of roughly 110,000 clones in the sample, more than 70% were seen once. The sequence derives from an adult who received the AZD1222 COVID-19 vaccine. This sequence joins TRBV7-2 and TRBJ1-2, with D perhaps TRBD1 (6 bases). Sequences were derived from peripheral blood, sampled 28 days after the second AZD1222 dose. CDR3 amino acids: CASSSPRGGSNYGYTF. The DNA for the CDR3 is TGTGCCAGCAGCTCCCCCAGAGGGGGGTCTAACTATGGCTACACCTTC.